This T cell receptor (beta chain) was sequenced for a study of beta chain features in type 1 diabetes (dated by TCRdb to the late 2010s). With respect to the entire study: Mean age, gender distribution, total cell number and subset yield were not different between patients and healthy donors. Regulatory and stem cell-like memory subsets were obtained from only 8 patients and about 8 healthy donors, while naive and central memory subsets were obtained from all 30 or so donors. A total of 100 million to 110 million sorted cells were examined across all samples, and a strong correlation was observed between cell number per subset and RNA yield. The study compared the TCRB repertoires of sorted circulating CD4+ T cell subsets in recently diagnosed type 1 diabetes patients with those in matched healthy donors.

Study-wide findings and limitations: Naive, central memory and regulatory TCRB repertoires appeared more similar among patients than among healthy donors. Patients with type 1 diabetes made fewer insertions and deleted more nucleotides at VDJ recombination sites, implying thymic rearrangement abnormalities. Because cDNA was sequenced instead of genomic DNA, activated cells with high expression could be over-represented, although the groups did not differ in activation or CD3 levels. Shorter templates might have been favored by PCR, but patient and control samples were amplified and corrected together, so both groups would have been affected equally by any skew. Because the HLA sub-analyses included only small numbers of individuals, any influence of HLA type on TCRB rearrangement was left unresolved. In all four CD4+ subsets, TCRB CDR3 length was moderately but significantly shorter in type 1 diabetes patients.

Each donor gave one peripheral blood draw, averaging roughly 100 mL, which was collected into heparinised tubes. A BD FACSAria II and a panel including CD45RO, CCR7, CD25, CD127, CD95 and CD27 were used to sort naive, central memory, regulatory and stem cell-like memory CD4+ T cells. A purity above 95% was achieved for all sorted populations. PBMCs were isolated right away by Lymphoprep density gradient centrifugation and were stained directly, without culture. Samples were stained and sorted in pairs, with one healthy donor and one patient per experiment, so that batch effects were minimized. All of the isolated RNA was reverse transcribed with the High Capacity cDNA Reverse Transcription Kit, so expressed TCRB transcripts were sequenced. Naive, central memory and regulatory T cell samples underwent deep immunoSEQ sequencing, averaging about 3.57 million total reads per sample. Sorted cells were lysed in RLT buffer and RNA was extracted with DNase-treated RNeasy Micro or Mini kits, depending on cell number. Each cell subset was processed on its own to prevent cross-contamination, while patient and healthy donor samples were processed together. The immunoSEQ multiplex PCR was used to amplify TCRB sequences from cDNA, yielding 87-bp fragments that span the CDR3 region. Sequencing of the amplicons was done on the Illumina HiSeq platform. The source study handled its data this way. PCR bias was computationally corrected using synthetic template baselines, reads within Hamming distance 2 were collapsed, and singletons that could not be merged were discarded. Reads were aligned against IMGT to assign V, D and J genes, CDR3 length and insertions or deletions at six rearrangement sites. Within each subset, clonotype counts were normalized to sorted cell number, and only after that were true diversity and Gini coefficients computed with the tcR R package. The overlap coefficient, calculated on TCRB nucleotide sequences, was used to quantify repertoire sharing. TCRdb retrieved this table from immuneACCESS and kept in-frame rearrangements only. Not all clones are present; in checked studies, unresolved V genes account for under half, and no reason is known for the remainder. V, J and clone size were drawn from that table, and D and trimming were deduced from the DNA. This sample gives hundreds of thousands of clones in total; around 13% of them show up just once. Over 5.5% of the sample lies in the top ten.

On this clone itself: The antigen it recognizes is unknown. No clone much larger than this one lies a single base away; base qualities are absent.

This clonotype was obtained from a young man in good health. Sequenced: central memory CD4+ T cells from blood.

The CDR3 is CASNREEETQYF. The DNA sequence is TGTGCCAGCAACCGGGAAGAAGAGACCCAGTACTTC. The sequence links TRBV11-2 to TRBJ2-5; TRBD2 is possibly the D segment (5 matching bases). Cut back by 7 bases and 3 bases, the V and J ends lie 9 bases apart. Reading the germline V gene gives CDR1 SGHAT and CDR2 FQNNGV. The CDR3, cysteine through phenylalanine, is 12 amino acids long. The CDR3 DNA has 36 bases and is translated from base 1.